The present TCR beta chain was sequenced within a study of T cell repertoires in cytomegalovirus infection. Whole-study context: Used in the study were CMV epitopes, some recently identified and HLA-C-restricted, others well-studied and HLA-B-restricted. A matching HLA type, together with CMV infection, was signaled by public TCR beta signatures.

TCRdb reanalysed the reads using MiXCR and keeps one entry per CDR3 protein. The sample yields over 250,000 distinct CDR3 sequences, 20% to 25% seen once. This clonotype has a count of ten or more. Its target is not known. Per germline, CDR1 SGHDN and CDR2 FVKESK. The CDR3 is 16 amino acids. V lost 2 bases, J lost 7 bases, and 10 bases stayed unmatched. General study points: People with CMV and the relevant HLA were identified by cumulative public TCR beta family frequency. Predominance within the ex vivo response was attributable to HLA-C-restricted CMV-specific TCR beta clonotypes.

The rearrangement links TRBV14 to TRBJ2-1; 8 bases fit TRBD1. This specimen was cultured PBMCs, taken from culture after CMV antigen stimulation. The sequence came from a human donor in good health (CMV status not recorded). Some clones in this sample may be carry-over from other donors' samples. The CDR3 sequence: CASSQTSGGAGNEQFF. The DNA of the CDR3 is TGTGCCAGCAGCCAAACCTCAGGGGGCGCCGGGAATGAGCAGTTCTTC.